This entry features one TCR beta chain sequence. These data come from a study of patients and donors after allogeneic stem cell transplantation. The length of the CDR3 is 17 residues. V shed 1 base and J shed 1 base, with 17 bases lying between them. Germline assignment: CDR1 LGHNA and CDR2 YSLEER. Each CDR3 protein is one row after TCRdb ran MiXCR on the RT-PCR reads. The repertoire holds roughly 960,000 distinct CDR3 sequences, with roughly 17% as singletons. Sequences were obtained from blood, either unsorted or a sorted T cell fraction (not recorded which). This receptor was identified in a human donor who was either an allogeneic HSCT recipient or a stem cell or donor lymphocyte infusion donor (not recorded which). It is not recorded whose cells these are; they may come from a transplant donor. The rearrangement joins TRBV4-3 to TRBJ2-7; either TRBD1 or TRBD2 may supply D (6 bases each). The CDR3 DNA follows: TGCGCCAGCAGCCAAGGCGATAGTGGAGGGGGTTCCTACGAGCAGTACTTC. Encoded protein: CASSQGDSGGGSYEQYF.